A selection of T cell receptor beta chains follows, all from one sample in a study of T-cell memory formation after mild COVID-19. One entry per CDR3 protein, called by TCRdb with MiXCR from the 5' RACE reads. This table has around 100,000 distinct CDR3 sequences, approximately 12% appearing once. The sequencing input was PBMCs or a T cell subset sorted from them (not recorded which). The receptors shown here come from a man between 18 and 29 years old who had mild COVID-19 (a few samples of this study predate the infection). Cell type and time point are not known. The CDR3 runs from the conserved cysteine through the conserved F or W.

J gene: TRBJ1-2; V gene: TRBV4-3; CDR3 protein: CASSPQGQEDPIGYTF
J gene: TRBJ2-1; V gene: TRBV9; CDR3 protein: CASSVFIGGGAGIEQFF
J gene: TRBJ2-7; V gene: TRBV5-1; CDR3 protein: CASSRYGTVSYEQYF
J gene: TRBJ1-6; V gene: TRBV11-2; CDR3 protein: CASSLAGGRRNSPLHF
J gene: TRBJ2-7; V gene: TRBV7-7; CDR3 protein: CASSLEQGGSEQYF
J gene: TRBJ2-2; V gene: TRBV7-6; CDR3 protein: CASSEDVQGNTGELFF
J gene: TRBJ1-1; V gene: TRBV4-3; CDR3 protein: CASSQGARLNTEAFF
J gene: TRBJ2-1; V gene: TRBV12-3/TRBV12-4; CDR3 protein: CASSLVGFGSLEGHNNEQFF
J gene: TRBJ2-1; V gene: TRBV6-5; CDR3 protein: CASSTSSYNEQFF
J gene: TRBJ2-2; V gene: TRBV4-1; CDR3 protein: CASSQDPPPILGELFF
J gene: TRBJ2-3; V gene: TRBV6-5; CDR3 protein: CASSTRTGPLSTDTQYF
J gene: TRBJ2-7; V gene: TRBV27; CDR3 protein: CASSWSGSYEQYF
J gene: TRBJ2-3; V gene: TRBV24-1; CDR3 protein: CATSDPYAGIGDTQYF
J gene: TRBJ1-1; V gene: TRBV29-1; CDR3 protein: CNVGLTDTNTEAFF
J gene: TRBJ2-3; V gene: TRBV3-1; CDR3 protein: CASSRGGTGNTQYF
J gene: TRBJ1-4; V gene: TRBV5-6; CDR3 protein: CASSRNEKLFF
J gene: TRBJ2-1; V gene: TRBV5-4; CDR3 protein: CASSLTGPSNEQFF
J gene: TRBJ1-3; V gene: TRBV6-5; CDR3 protein: CASSQLGGLSGNTIYF
J gene: TRBJ1-1; V gene: TRBV7-9; CDR3 protein: CASSPGRTEAFF
J gene: TRBJ2-3; V gene: TRBV11-3; CDR3 protein: CASSFIGAGGDTQYF
J gene: TRBJ2-7; V gene: TRBV7-9; CDR3 protein: CASSLSTRSYEQYF
J gene: TRBJ1-3; V gene: TRBV23-1; CDR3 protein: CASSTGLPVDAGNTIYF
J gene: TRBJ2-2; V gene: TRBV27; CDR3 protein: CASSLTGSGTGELFF
J gene: TRBJ1-2; V gene: TRBV12-3/TRBV12-4; CDR3 protein: CASSFGGRGDYGYTF
J gene: TRBJ2-5; V gene: TRBV12-3/TRBV12-4; CDR3 protein: CASSFLSAGDGETQYF
J gene: TRBJ2-1; V gene: TRBV7-9; CDR3 protein: CASSKLQGNNEQFF
J gene: TRBJ2-1; V gene: TRBV29-1; CDR3 protein: CSVDLGGPRGDEQFF
J gene: TRBJ2-3; V gene: TRBV7-9; CDR3 protein: CASSILGGTQYF
J gene: TRBJ2-2; V gene: TRBV7-9; CDR3 protein: CASSIVGFEDTGELFF
J gene: TRBJ2-1; V gene: TRBV6-2/TRBV6-3; CDR3 protein: CASSPLTSILMGEQFF
J gene: TRBJ2-1; V gene: TRBV27; CDR3 protein: CASSQGSRVNEQFF
J gene: TRBJ2-4; V gene: TRBV12-3/TRBV12-4; CDR3 protein: CASSLGQKNIQYF
J gene: TRBJ2-1; V gene: TRBV20-1; CDR3 protein: CSAKAGDRNEQFF
J gene: TRBJ2-7; V gene: TRBV5-6; CDR3 protein: CASNLDGSYEQYF
J gene: TRBJ1-2; V gene: TRBV7-9; CDR3 protein: CASSFGTGVYGYTF
J gene: TRBJ2-1; V gene: TRBV4-1; CDR3 protein: CASSQQGSAVNEQFF
J gene: TRBJ2-7; V gene: TRBV6-5; CDR3 protein: CASSFPGTTYEQYF
J gene: TRBJ1-1; V gene: TRBV6-2/TRBV6-3; CDR3 protein: CASSYGATEAFF
J gene: TRBJ2-5; V gene: TRBV6-2/TRBV6-3; CDR3 protein: CASTASAGLWAQYF
J gene: TRBJ2-7; V gene: TRBV6-2/TRBV6-3; CDR3 protein: CASSYSSPPSSYEQYF
J gene: TRBJ2-4; V gene: TRBV14; CDR3 protein: CASSQRPGNPKNIQYF
J gene: TRBJ2-1; V gene: TRBV28; CDR3 protein: CASSPAYFKSGAYNEQFF
J gene: TRBJ2-2; V gene: TRBV7-2; CDR3 protein: CASTPGRTGELFF
J gene: TRBJ2-3; V gene: TRBV20-1; CDR3 protein: CSAWPRADTDTQYF
J gene: TRBJ2-2; V gene: TRBV7-9; CDR3 protein: CASSLAWTANTGELFF
J gene: TRBJ2-5; V gene: TRBV6-5; CDR3 protein: CASTHRTMGETQYF
J gene: TRBJ1-2; V gene: TRBV12-5; CDR3 protein: CASGLQGPLYGYTF
J gene: TRBJ2-4; V gene: TRBV7-9; CDR3 protein: CASSSTGNSKNIQYF
J gene: TRBJ2-3; V gene: TRBV12-3/TRBV12-4; CDR3 protein: CASSPRTGILRATDTQYF
J gene: TRBJ1-5; V gene: TRBV20-1; CDR3 protein: CSARVRTQSGGNQPQHF
J gene: TRBJ2-1; V gene: TRBV7-8; CDR3 protein: CASSPWTNEQFF
J gene: TRBJ2-2; V gene: TRBV6-6; CDR3 protein: CASSAGLTANTGELFF
J gene: TRBJ2-1; V gene: TRBV9; CDR3 protein: CASSGGQGNNEQFF
J gene: TRBJ1-2; V gene: TRBV12-3/TRBV12-4; CDR3 protein: CASSFGTGGYTF